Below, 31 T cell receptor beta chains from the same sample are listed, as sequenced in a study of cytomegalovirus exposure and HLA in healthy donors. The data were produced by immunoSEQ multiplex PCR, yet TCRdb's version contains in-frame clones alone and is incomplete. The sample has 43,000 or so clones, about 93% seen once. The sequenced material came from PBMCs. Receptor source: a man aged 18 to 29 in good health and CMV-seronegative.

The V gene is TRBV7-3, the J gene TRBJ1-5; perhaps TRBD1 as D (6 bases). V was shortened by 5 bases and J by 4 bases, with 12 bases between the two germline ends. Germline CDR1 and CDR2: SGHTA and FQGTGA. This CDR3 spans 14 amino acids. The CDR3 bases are TGTGCCAGCAGCCTCAACACAGGGAATCAGCCCCAGCATTTT. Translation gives CASSLNTGNQPQHF.

The CDR3 nucleotides read TGTGCCAGCAGTTACGACAGGAACCAAGAGACCCAGTACTTC. The encoded protein is CASSYDRNQETQYF. This chain uses TRBV2 with TRBJ2-5, with D possibly TRBD1 on 6 matching bases. CDR3 length: 14 amino acids. Trimming took off 5 bases at V and 0 bases at J, with 10 bases between the two ends. CDR1 and CDR2 (germline): SNHLY, FYNNEI. Using reference TRBV2 and TRBJ2-5 for the parts outside the CDR3, the full variable domain is EPEVTQTPSHQVTQMGQEVILRCVPISNHLYFYWYRQILGQKVEFLVSFYNNEISEKSEIFDDQFSVERPDGSNFTLKIRSTKLEDSAMYFCASSYDRNQETQYFGPGTRLLVL.

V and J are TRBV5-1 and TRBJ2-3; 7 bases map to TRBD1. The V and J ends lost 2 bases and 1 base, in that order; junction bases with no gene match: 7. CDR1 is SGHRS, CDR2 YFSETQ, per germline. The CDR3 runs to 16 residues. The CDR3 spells CASSFGTGVGTDTQYF. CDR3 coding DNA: TGCGCCAGCAGCTTTGGTACAGGGGTAGGCACAGATACGCAGTATTTT.

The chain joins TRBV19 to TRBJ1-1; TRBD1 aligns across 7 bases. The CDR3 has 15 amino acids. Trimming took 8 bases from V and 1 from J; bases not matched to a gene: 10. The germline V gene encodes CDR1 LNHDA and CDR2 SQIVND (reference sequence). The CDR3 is CASRGRGLTNTEAFF. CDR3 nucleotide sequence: TGTGCCAGTCGCGGGAGGGGGCTAACGAACACTGAAGCTTTCTTT.

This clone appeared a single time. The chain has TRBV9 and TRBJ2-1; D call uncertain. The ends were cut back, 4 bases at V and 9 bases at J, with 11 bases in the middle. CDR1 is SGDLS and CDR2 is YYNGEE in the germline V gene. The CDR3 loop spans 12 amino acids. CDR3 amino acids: CASSLTFTEQFF. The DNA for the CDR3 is TGTGCCAGCAGCCTGACATTTACTGAGCAGTTCTTC.

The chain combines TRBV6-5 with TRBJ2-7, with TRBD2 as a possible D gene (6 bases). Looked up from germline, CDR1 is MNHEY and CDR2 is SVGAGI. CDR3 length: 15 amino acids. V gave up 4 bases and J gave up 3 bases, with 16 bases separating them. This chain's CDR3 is CASSLAEGYRYEQYF. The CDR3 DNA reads TGTGCCAGCAGTTTGGCGGAGGGATACCGCTACGAGCAGTACTTC.

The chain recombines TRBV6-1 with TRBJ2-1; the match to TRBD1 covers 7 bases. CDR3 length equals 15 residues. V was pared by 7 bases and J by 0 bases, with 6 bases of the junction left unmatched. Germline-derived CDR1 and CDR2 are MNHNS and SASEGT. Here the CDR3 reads CASTRDSNSYNEQFF. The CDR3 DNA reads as TGTGCCAGCACCCGGGACAGTAACTCCTACAATGAGCAGTTCTTC.

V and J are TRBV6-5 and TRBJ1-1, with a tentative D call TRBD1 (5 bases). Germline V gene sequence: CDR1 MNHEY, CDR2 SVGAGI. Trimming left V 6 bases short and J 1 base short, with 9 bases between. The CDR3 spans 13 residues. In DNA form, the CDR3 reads TGTGCCAGCAGACAGGAATGGAACACTGAAGCTTTCTTT. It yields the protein CASRQEWNTEAFF.

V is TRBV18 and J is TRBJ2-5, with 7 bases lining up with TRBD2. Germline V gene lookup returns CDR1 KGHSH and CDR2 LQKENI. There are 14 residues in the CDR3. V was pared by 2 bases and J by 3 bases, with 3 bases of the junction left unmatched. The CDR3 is CASSPVLAEETQYF. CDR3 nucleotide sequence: TGTGCCAGCTCACCAGTGCTAGCGGAAGAGACCCAGTACTTC.

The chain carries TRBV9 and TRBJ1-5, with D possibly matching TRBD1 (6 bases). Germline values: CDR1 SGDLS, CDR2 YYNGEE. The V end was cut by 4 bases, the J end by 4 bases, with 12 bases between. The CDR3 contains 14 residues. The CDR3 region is CASSNTGSNQPQHF. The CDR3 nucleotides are TGTGCCAGCAGCAATACAGGGTCTAATCAGCCCCAGCATTTT.

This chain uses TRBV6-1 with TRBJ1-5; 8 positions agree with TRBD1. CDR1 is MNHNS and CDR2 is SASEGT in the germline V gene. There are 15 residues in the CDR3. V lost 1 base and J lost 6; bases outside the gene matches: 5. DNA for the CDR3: TGTGCCAGCAGTGAAGGGGCAGGGGGCATTCAGCCCCAGCATTTT. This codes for CASSEGAGGIQPQHF.

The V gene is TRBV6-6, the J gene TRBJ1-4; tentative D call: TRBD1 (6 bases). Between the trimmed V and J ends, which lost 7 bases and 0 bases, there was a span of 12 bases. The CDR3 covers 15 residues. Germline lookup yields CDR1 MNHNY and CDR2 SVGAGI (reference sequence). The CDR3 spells CASTPKGATNEKLFF. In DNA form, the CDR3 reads TGTGCCAGCACCCCCAAGGGGGCAACTAATGAAAAACTGTTTTTT.

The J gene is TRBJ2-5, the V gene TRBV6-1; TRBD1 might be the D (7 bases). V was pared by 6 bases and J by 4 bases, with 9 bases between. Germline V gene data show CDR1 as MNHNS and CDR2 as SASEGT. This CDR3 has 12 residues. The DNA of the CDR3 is TGTGCCAGCAGCAGGGGGGCAGAGACCCAGTACTTC. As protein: CASSRGAETQYF.

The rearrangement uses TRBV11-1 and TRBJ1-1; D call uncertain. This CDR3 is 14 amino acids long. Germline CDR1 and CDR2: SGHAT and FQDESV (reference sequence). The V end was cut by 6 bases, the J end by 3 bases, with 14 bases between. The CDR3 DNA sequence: TGTGCCAGCAGTCTGTCCCTAGCGGACACTGAAGCTTTCTTT. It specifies CASSLSLADTEAFF.

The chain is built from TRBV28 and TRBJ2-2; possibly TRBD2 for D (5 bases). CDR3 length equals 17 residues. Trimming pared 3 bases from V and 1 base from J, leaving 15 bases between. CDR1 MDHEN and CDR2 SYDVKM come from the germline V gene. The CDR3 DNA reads TGTGCCAGCAGTTTCCCCGCGGGCCTTATGAACACCGGGGAGCTGTTTTTT. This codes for CASSFPAGLMNTGELFF. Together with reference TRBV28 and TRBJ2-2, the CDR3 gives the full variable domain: DVKVTQSSRYLVKRTGEKVFLECVQDMDHENMFWYRQDPGLGLRLIYFSYDVKMKEKGDIPEGYSVSREKKERFSLILESASTNQTSMYLCASSFPAGLMNTGELFFGEGSRLTVL.

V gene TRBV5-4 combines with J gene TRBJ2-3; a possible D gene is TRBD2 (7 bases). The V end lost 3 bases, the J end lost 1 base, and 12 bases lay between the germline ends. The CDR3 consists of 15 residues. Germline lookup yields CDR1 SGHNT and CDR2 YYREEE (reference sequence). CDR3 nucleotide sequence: TGTGCCAGCAGCTGGGAGGGGGGGGGCACAGATACGCAGTATTTT. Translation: CASSWEGGGTDTQYF.

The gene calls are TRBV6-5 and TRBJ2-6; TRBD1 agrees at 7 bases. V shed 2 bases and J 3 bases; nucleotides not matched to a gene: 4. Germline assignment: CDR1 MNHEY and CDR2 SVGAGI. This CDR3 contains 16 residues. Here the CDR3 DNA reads TGTGCCAGCAGTTACCCGACAGGGCTTGGGGCCAACGTCCTGACTTTC. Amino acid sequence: CASSYPTGLGANVLTF.

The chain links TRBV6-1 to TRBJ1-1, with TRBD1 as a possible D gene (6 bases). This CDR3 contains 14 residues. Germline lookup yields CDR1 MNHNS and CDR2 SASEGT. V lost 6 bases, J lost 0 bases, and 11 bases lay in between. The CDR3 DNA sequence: TGTGCCAGCAGACAGGGTGCGATGAACACTGAAGCTTTCTTT. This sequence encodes CASRQGAMNTEAFF.

The CDR3 loop reads CASRPQGPGELFF. The CDR3 nucleotides are TGTGCCAGCAGGCCACAGGGGCCCGGGGAGCTGTTTTTT. This sequence joins TRBV11-1 and TRBJ2-2; 7 nucleotides agree with TRBD1. The CDR3 extends over 13 amino acids. Germline CDR1 is SGHAT and CDR2 is FQDESV (reference sequence). J gave up 6 bases and V 6 bases, and 4 bases lay outside the gene matches.

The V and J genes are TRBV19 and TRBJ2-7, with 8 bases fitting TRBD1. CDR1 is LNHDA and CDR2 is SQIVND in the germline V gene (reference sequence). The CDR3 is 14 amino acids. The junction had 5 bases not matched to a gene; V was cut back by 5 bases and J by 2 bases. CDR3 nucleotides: TGTGCCAGTAGTGCACAGGGGGGACCCTACGAGCAGTACTTC. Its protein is CASSAQGGPYEQYF.

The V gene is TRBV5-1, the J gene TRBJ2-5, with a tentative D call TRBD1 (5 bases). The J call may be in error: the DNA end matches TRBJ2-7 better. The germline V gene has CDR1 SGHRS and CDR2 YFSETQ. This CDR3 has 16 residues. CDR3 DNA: TGCGCCAGCAGCTTGGTTGGTCAGGGTCTTCTCTACGAGCAGTACTTC. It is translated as CASSLVGQGLLYEQYF.

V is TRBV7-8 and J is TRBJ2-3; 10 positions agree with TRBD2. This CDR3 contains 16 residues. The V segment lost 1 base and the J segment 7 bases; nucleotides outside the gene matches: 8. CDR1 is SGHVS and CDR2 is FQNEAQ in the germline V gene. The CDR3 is CASSLERGGLVHTQYF. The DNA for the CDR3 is TGTGCCAGCAGCTTAGAGCGGGGGGGCCTGGTACATACGCAGTATTTT.

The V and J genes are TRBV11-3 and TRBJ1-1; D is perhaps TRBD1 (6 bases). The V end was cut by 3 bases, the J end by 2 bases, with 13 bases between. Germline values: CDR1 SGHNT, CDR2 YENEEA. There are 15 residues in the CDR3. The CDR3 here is CASSLGRDTNTEAFF. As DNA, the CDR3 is TGTGCCAGCAGCTTGGGCCGGGACACAAACACTGAAGCTTTCTTT.

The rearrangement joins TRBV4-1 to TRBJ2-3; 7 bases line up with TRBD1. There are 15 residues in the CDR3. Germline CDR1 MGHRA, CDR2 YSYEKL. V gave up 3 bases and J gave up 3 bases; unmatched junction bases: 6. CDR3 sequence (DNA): TGCGCCAGCAGCCAGGGGCAGGGGGAGACAGATACGCAGTATTTT. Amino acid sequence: CASSQGQGETDTQYF.

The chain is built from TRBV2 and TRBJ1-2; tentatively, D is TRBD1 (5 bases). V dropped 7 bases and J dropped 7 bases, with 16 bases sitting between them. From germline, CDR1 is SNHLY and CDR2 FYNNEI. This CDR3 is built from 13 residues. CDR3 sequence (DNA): TGTGCCAGCATACCAGGGCGGGAATCTGGCTACACCTTC. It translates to CASIPGRESGYTF. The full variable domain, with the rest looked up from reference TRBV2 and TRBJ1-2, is EPEVTQTPSHQVTQMGQEVILRCVPISNHLYFYWYRQILGQKVEFLVSFYNNEISEKSEIFDDQFSVERPDGSNFTLKIRSTKLEDSAMYFCASIPGRESGYTFGSGTRLTVV.

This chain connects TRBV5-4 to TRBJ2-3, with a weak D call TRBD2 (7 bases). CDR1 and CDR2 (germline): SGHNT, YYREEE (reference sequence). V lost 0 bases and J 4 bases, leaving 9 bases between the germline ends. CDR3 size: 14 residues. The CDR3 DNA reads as TGTGCCAGCAGCTTGGCGCGGGGGCCAGATACGCAGTATTTT. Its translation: CASSLARGPDTQYF.

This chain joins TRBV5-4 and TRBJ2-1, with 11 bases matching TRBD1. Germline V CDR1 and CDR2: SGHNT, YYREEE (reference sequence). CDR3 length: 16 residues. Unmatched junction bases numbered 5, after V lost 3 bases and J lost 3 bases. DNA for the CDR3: TGTGCCAGCAGCTCACGGGACAGGGGGTTCTACAATGAGCAGTTCTTC. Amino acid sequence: CASSSRDRGFYNEQFF. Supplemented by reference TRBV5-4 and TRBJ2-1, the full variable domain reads ETGVTQSPTHLIKTRGQQVTLRCSSQSGHNTVSWYQQALGQGPQFIFQYYREEENGRGNFPPRFSGLQFPNYSSELNVNALELDDSALYLCASSSRDRGFYNEQFFGPGTRLTVL.

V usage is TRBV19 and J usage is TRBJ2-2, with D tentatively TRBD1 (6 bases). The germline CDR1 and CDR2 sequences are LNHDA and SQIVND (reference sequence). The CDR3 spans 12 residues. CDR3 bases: TGTGGGGCCTTACAGGGCCCCGGGGAGCTGTTTTTT. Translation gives CGALQGPGELFF.

CDR3 bases: TGTGCCAGCAGCTTAGCCCCGGGACAGTCCTACGAGCAGTACTTC. It yields the protein CASSLAPGQSYEQYF. The chain couples TRBV7-6 to TRBJ2-7, with 7 bases aligning to TRBD1. This CDR3 is built from 15 residues. V shed 0 bases, J shed 1 base, and the junction held 3 bases outside the gene matches. Germline CDR1 and CDR2: SGHVS and FNYEAQ.

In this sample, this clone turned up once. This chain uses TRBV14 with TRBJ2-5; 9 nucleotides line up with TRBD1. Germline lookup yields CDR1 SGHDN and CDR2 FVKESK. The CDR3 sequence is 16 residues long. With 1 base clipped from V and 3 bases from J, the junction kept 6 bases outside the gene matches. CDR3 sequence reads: CASSQVGWTGEETQYF. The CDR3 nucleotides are TGTGCCAGCAGCCAAGTTGGGTGGACAGGGGAAGAGACCCAGTACTTC.

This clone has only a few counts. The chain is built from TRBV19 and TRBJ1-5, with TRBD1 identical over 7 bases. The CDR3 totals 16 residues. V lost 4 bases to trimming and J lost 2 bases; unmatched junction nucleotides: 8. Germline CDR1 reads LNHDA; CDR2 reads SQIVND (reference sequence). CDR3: CASSRTTGRRNQPQHF. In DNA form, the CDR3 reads TGTGCCAGTAGTAGGACGACAGGGAGACGCAATCAGCCCCAGCATTTT.